One sample yielded the 28 T cell receptor beta chains listed below, sequenced in a study of blood T cell repertoires in COVID-19. The assay was immunoSEQ multiplex PCR, and TCRdb's table has in-frame clones only and misses some. The data contain 250,000 to 350,000 clones, 65% to 90% of them singletons. The sample taken for sequencing was PBMCs or T cells enriched from blood (not recorded which). The source is a woman under 30 who had recovered from COVID-19.

V gene TRBV5-6 combines with J gene TRBJ2-3; 9 nucleotides match TRBD2. Losses at the gene ends were 2 bases for V and 1 base for J; bases not matched to a gene: 2. Germline assignment: CDR1 SGHDT and CDR2 YYEEEE. The CDR3 extends over 15 amino acids. Here the CDR3 DNA reads TGTGCCAGCAGCTTTAGGACTAGCGGCACAGATACGCAGTATTTT. Translated, it gives CASSFRTSGTDTQYF.

This clone appeared a few times. This rearrangement joins TRBV20-1 to TRBJ2-1; 11 positions match TRBD2. This CDR3 contains 14 residues. Germline assignment: CDR1 DFQATT and CDR2 SNEGSKA (reference sequence). The ends lost 3 bases at V and 9 bases at J; junction bases unmatched: 7. The CDR3 DNA is TGCAGTGCTAGTAATAGCGGGAGGGGGGGTGAGCAGTTCTTC. Its protein is CSASNSGRGGEQFF.

The chain combines TRBV12-3 or TRBV12-4 with TRBJ2-7, with D possibly being TRBD2 (7 bases). CDR3 length equals 12 residues. V was shortened by 6 bases and J by 5 bases, with 11 bases between the two germline ends. CDR3 in amino acids: CASRRGGDEQYF. Here the CDR3 DNA reads TGTGCCAGCAGAAGAGGGGGGGACGAGCAGTACTTC.

This clone was seen only once. This rearrangement joins TRBV6-5 to TRBJ2-7, with 8 bases matching TRBD1. The CDR3 is 14 residues long. CDR1 is MNHEY, CDR2 SVGAGI, per germline. V lost 2 bases to trimming and J lost 2 bases; unmatched junction nucleotides: 2. The CDR3 here is CASSYRGQAYEQYF. In DNA form, the CDR3 reads TGTGCCAGCAGTTACAGGGGACAGGCCTACGAGCAGTACTTC.

This chain connects TRBV6-5 to TRBJ2-2; D possibly corresponds to TRBD1 (5 bases). Germline V lookup: CDR1 MNHEY, CDR2 SVGAGI. The CDR3 loop spans 15 amino acids. Trimming removed 5 bases from V and 0 bases from J, with 10 bases in between. The CDR3 sequence: CASSRTRTNTGELFF. The DNA for the CDR3 is TGTGCCAGCAGTCGGACACGTACGAACACCGGGGAGCTGTTTTTT.

This clone was counted a few times. This chain joins TRBV5-6 and TRBJ2-7, with TRBD1 matching over 12 bases. The CDR3 runs 14 residues. V lost 4 bases to trimming and J lost 6 bases; unmatched junction nucleotides: 5. CDR1 and CDR2 from the germline V gene are SGHDT and YYEEEE. CDR3 bases: TGTGCCAGCAGCGGGACAGGGGGCGCAGCCGAGCAGTACTTC. It encodes CASSGTGGAAEQYF.

This clone has more than one count but fewer than ten. This chain uses TRBV7-8 with TRBJ1-2; maybe TRBD1 (6 bases). CDR3 length: 17 residues. Germline CDR1 is SGHVS and CDR2 is FQNEAQ. V was cut by 7 bases and J by 4 bases, with 25 bases left in between. CDR3 amino acids: CASTSVPTGGGFYGYTF. CDR3 in DNA: TGTGCCAGCACCTCGGTTCCGACAGGCGGCGGCTTCTATGGCTACACCTTC. Drawing the rest from reference TRBV7-8 and TRBJ1-2, the complete variable domain is GAGVSQSPRYKVAKRGQDVALRCDPISGHVSLFWYQQALGQGPEFLTYFQNEAQLDKSGLPSDRFFAERPEGSVSTLKIQRTQQEDSAVYLCASTSVPTGGGFYGYTFGSGTRLTVV.

The gene calls are TRBV11-2 and TRBJ1-6, with 8 bases that match TRBD1. The CDR3 runs 16 residues. With V trimmed by 5 bases and J by 7 bases, 10 bases remained unmatched. Germline CDR1 and CDR2: SGHAT and FQNNGV. CDR3 nucleotide sequence: TGTGCCAGCAGCATACTCGGACAGGGAGACAATTCACCCCTCCACTTT. Amino acid sequence: CASSILGQGDNSPLHF.

The chain recombines TRBV19 with TRBJ2-7; 7 bases map to TRBD2. Germline values: CDR1 LNHDA, CDR2 SQIVND (reference sequence). V shed 0 bases, J shed 0 bases, and the junction held 11 bases outside the gene matches. This CDR3 contains 18 residues. The DNA for the CDR3 is TGTGCCAGTAGTATAGATCTCGGAGCGGGAACAAACTCCTACGAGCAGTACTTC. Protein sequence: CASSIDLGAGTNSYEQYF. The full variable domain, completed using reference TRBV19 and TRBJ2-7, is DGGITQSPKYLFRKEGQNVTLSCEQNLNHDAMYWYRQDPGQGLRLIYYSQIVNDFQKGDIAEGYSVSREKKESFPLTVTSAQKNPTAFYLCASSIDLGAGTNSYEQYFGPGTRLTVT.

The V and J genes are TRBV19 and TRBJ1-1, with 9 bases that match TRBD1. V shed 1 base and J 2 bases; nucleotides not matched to a gene: 8. The CDR3 loop spans 17 amino acids. Germline V lookup: CDR1 LNHDA, CDR2 SQIVND (reference sequence). This chain's CDR3 is CASSIAPWDRANTEAFF. The CDR3 coding sequence is TGTGCCAGTAGTATAGCCCCCTGGGACAGGGCAAACACTGAAGCTTTCTTT.

There are a few counts of this clone. The sample contains more than one DNA sequence encoding this CDR3. The J gene is TRBJ1-2, the V gene TRBV6-5, with a possible D match to TRBD1 (5 bases). The CDR3 spans 13 residues. Trimming removed 3 bases at V and 2 bases at J, with 7 bases between. Germline-derived CDR1 and CDR2 are MNHEY and SVGAGI. The CDR3 DNA follows: TGTGCCAGCAGTTATACAGGAAACTATGGCTACACCTTC. This translates into CASSYTGNYGYTF.

The V call is TRBV9, the J call TRBJ2-4; D is possibly TRBD1 (6 bases). Germline lookup yields CDR1 SGDLS and CDR2 YYNGEE. The V end was cut by 2 bases, the J end by 8 bases, with 11 bases between. The CDR3 has 13 residues. For the CDR3, the DNA is TGTGCCAGCAGCGTGCAGGGGTCGGACATTCAGTACTTC. Translating it yields CASSVQGSDIQYF.

This chain uses TRBV5-1 with TRBJ2-1; maybe TRBD2 (5 bases). V lost 4 bases, J lost 0 bases, and 23 bases lay in between. The CDR3 has 19 amino acids. CDR1 and CDR2 from the germline V gene are SGHRS and YFSETQ. The CDR3 coding sequence is TGCGCCAGCAGCCTCACTAGGGCCTCGGCTAAAAGCTCCTACAATGAGCAGTTCTTC. Residues: CASSLTRASAKSSYNEQFF.

A note on this clone: Other DNA sequences in this sample translate to the same CDR3. The genes are TRBV5-1 and TRBJ2-7, with D perhaps TRBD1 (5 bases). The length of the CDR3 is 13 residues. V was trimmed by 4 bases and J by 0 bases, leaving 8 bases between them. Germline V gene sequence: CDR1 SGHRS, CDR2 YFSETQ. The CDR3 bases are TGCGCCAGCAGCCTGGACAACTCCTACGAGCAGTACTTC. Translated: CASSLDNSYEQYF.

This clone was seen only a few times. The chain uses TRBV27 and TRBJ2-7; 7 bases agree with TRBD2. V lost 6 bases to trimming and J lost 2 bases; unmatched junction nucleotides: 4. Germline V gene data show CDR1 as MNHEY and CDR2 as SMNVEV (reference sequence). The CDR3 runs 13 residues. This CDR3 is CASRREHPYEQYF. Here the CDR3 DNA reads TGTGCCAGCAGGCGGGAGCACCCCTACGAGCAGTACTTC.

The chain carries TRBV5-4 and TRBJ2-6, with D possibly matching TRBD1 (5 bases). V lost 4 bases to trimming and J lost 2 bases, with 13 bases between them. Germline CDR1 SGHNT, CDR2 YYREEE (reference sequence). The CDR3 length is 16 residues. The chain's CDR3 is CASSINQGTGANVLTF. DNA of the CDR3: TGTGCCAGCAGCATAAATCAGGGTACTGGGGCCAACGTCCTGACTTTC.

V gene TRBV30 combines with J gene TRBJ2-7; TRBD2 agrees at 10 bases. From germline, CDR1 is GTSNPN and CDR2 SVGIG (reference sequence). This CDR3 is built from 14 residues. The CDR3 DNA reads TGTGCTTACGGGACTAGCGCGATCCCTGCCGAGCAGTACTTC. Its translation is CAYGTSAIPAEQYF.

The rearrangement joins TRBV28 to TRBJ1-2; 7 nucleotides match TRBD1. The length of the CDR3 is 14 residues. V lost 5 bases to trimming and J lost 5 bases; unmatched junction nucleotides: 8. Germline-derived CDR1 and CDR2 are MDHEN and SYDVKM. This chain's CDR3 is CASSRGGGTYGYTF. CDR3 DNA: TGTGCCAGCAGTAGAGGGGGCGGTACGTATGGCTACACCTTC.

This chain links TRBV19 with TRBJ2-7, with D possibly matching TRBD2 (6 bases). The germline V and J ends were trimmed by 3 bases and 0 bases, with 18 bases remaining between them. This CDR3 comprises 17 residues. The V gene's germline CDR1 is LNHDA and CDR2 SQIVND (reference sequence). In nucleotides, the CDR3 is TGTGCCAGTAGTATCCGTAGCGGAACCGTTAGCTCCTACGAGCAGTACTTC. Its protein is CASSIRSGTVSSYEQYF.

The chain combines TRBV9 with TRBJ1-4, with TRBD1 identical over 7 bases. CDR3 length equals 15 residues. Per germline, CDR1 SGDLS and CDR2 YYNGEE. The V and J ends lost 3 bases and 0 bases, in that order; junction bases with no gene match: 2. The chain's CDR3 is CASSGGQATNEKLFF. CDR3 nucleotides: TGTGCCAGCAGCGGAGGACAGGCAACTAATGAAAAACTGTTTTTT.

The chain links TRBV5-1 to TRBJ2-3; TRBD2 is a possible D gene (5 bases). The CDR3 runs 17 residues. V was shortened by 0 bases and J by 3 bases, with 17 bases between the two germline ends. Germline V gene lookup returns CDR1 SGHRS and CDR2 YFSETQ. This chain's CDR3 is CASSLAEGSRGTDTQYF. The CDR3 nucleotides are TGCGCCAGCAGCTTGGCCGAGGGATCCCGGGGTACAGATACGCAGTATTTT.

This chain joins TRBV19 and TRBJ1-2, with D possibly being TRBD1 (6 bases). V lost 3 bases and J lost 2, with 19 bases in between. Germline loops: CDR1 LNHDA, CDR2 SQIVND (reference sequence). The CDR3 sequence is 17 residues long. In DNA, the CDR3 is TGTGCCAGTAGTATGGGCAGGGGCCCTACTAGGAACTATGGCTACACCTTC. It specifies CASSMGRGPTRNYGYTF.

V is TRBV5-1 and J is TRBJ2-2; the D is unclear. The CDR3 length is 13 residues. In germline, CDR1 is SGHRS, CDR2 YFSETQ. The ends were cut back, 2 bases at V and 1 base at J, with 3 bases in the middle. CDR3 residues: CASSLQNTGELFF. Here the CDR3 DNA reads TGCGCCAGCAGCTTACAGAACACCGGGGAGCTGTTTTTT.

This clone occurred once. The chain carries TRBV12-3 or TRBV12-4 and TRBJ1-2; maybe TRBD1 (6 bases). Trimming removed 5 bases at V and 4 bases at J, with 11 bases between. This CDR3 spans 13 amino acids. CDR3 amino acids: CASSRDRSYGYTF. CDR3 in DNA: TGTGCCAGCAGTAGAGACAGGAGCTATGGCTACACCTTC.

This chain uses TRBV5-1 with TRBJ1-1; D is possibly TRBD1 (6 bases). Germline V CDR1 and CDR2: SGHRS, YFSETQ. Trimming pared 5 bases from V and 8 bases from J, leaving 19 bases between. This CDR3 is 14 amino acids long. The CDR3 loop is CASSGAGGRSEAFF. Written as DNA, the CDR3 is TGCGCCAGCAGTGGAGCTGGGGGCCGTTCGGAAGCTTTCTTT.

The chain links TRBV28 to TRBJ1-2; D remains unclear. V lost 5 bases and J lost 7, with 8 bases in between. CDR3 size: 11 residues. CDR1 and CDR2 (germline): MDHEN, SYDVKM. The CDR3 sequence: CASSSSVGYTF. The CDR3 DNA reads TGTGCCAGCAGTAGTAGTGTTGGCTACACCTTC.

This clone was seen a few times. The chain couples TRBV4-1 to TRBJ1-3; D perhaps matches TRBD1 (5 bases). V was pared by 2 bases and J by 1 base, with 12 bases between. Germline V gene sequence: CDR1 MGHRA, CDR2 YSYEKL. The CDR3 is 16 amino acids. CDR3 DNA sequence: TGCGCCAGCAGCCAATTCCAGGGAGGGTCTGGAAACACCATATATTTT. Its translation is CASSQFQGGSGNTIYF.

The CDR3 is CASSAQKRGYTDTQYF. The CDR3 nucleotides are TGTGCCAGCAGCGCACAAAAGCGGGGGTACACAGATACGCAGTATTTT. The gene calls are TRBV7-9 and TRBJ2-3, with 8 positions matching TRBD2. The CDR3 totals 16 residues. V shed 5 bases and J 2 bases; nucleotides not matched to a gene: 9. Per the germline V gene, CDR1 is SEHNR and CDR2 is FQNEAQ (reference sequence).